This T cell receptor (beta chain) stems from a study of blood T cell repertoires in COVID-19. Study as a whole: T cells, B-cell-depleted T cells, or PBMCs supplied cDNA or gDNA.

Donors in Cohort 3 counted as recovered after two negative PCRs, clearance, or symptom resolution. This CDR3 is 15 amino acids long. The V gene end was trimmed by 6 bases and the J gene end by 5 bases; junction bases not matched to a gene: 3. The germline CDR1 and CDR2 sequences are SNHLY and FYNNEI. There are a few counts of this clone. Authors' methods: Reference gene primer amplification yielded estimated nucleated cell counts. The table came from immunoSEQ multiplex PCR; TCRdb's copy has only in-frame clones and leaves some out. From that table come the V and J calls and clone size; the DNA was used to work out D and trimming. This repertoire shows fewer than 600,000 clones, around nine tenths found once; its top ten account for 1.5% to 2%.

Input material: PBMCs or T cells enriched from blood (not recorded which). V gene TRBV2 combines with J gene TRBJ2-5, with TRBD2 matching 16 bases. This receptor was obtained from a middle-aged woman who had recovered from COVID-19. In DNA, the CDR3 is TGTGCCAGCAGCGGGACTAGCGGGAGGGTGGAGACCCAGTACTTC. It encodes CASSGTSGRVETQYF.